The clone carrying this TCR beta chain was seen a handful of times. This entry comes from a study of T-cell reconstitution after alpha-beta-depleted transplantation in children. Library preparation (for TCRbeta) was performed with unique molecular identifiers. TCRdb used MiXCR to reprocess the PCR reads, holding one entry per CDR3 protein. The sample yields hundreds of thousands of distinct CDR3 sequences, approximately 8% seen once. This clonotype was sampled from a male patient under 10 years old who had a stem cell transplant for acute myeloid leukemia, so the T cells may come from the graft donor. Sequencing was performed on PBMCs, mostly from graft donor cells, taken 360 days after TCRalphabeta/CD19-depleted stem cell transplant.

The CDR3 nucleotides read TGCAGCGTTGGGGGATGGGATGAGCAGTTCTTC. Encoded protein: CSVGGWDEQFF. This sequence joins TRBV29-1 and TRBJ2-1; no clear D gene. The CDR3 covers 11 residues. Germline CDR1 reads SQVTM; CDR2 reads ANQGSEA. V was shortened by 4 bases and J by 8 bases, with 9 bases between the two germline ends.